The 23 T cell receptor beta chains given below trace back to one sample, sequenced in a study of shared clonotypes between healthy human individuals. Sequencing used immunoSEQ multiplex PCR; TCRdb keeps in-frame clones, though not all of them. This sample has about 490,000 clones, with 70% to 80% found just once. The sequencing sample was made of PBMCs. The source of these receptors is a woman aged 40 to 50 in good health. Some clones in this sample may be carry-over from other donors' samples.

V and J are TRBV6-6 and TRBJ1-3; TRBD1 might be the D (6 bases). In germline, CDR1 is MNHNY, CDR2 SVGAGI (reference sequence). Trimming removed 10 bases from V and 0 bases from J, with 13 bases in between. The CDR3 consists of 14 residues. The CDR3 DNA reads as TGTGCCATACAGGGAACTCTCTCTGGAAACACCATATATTTT. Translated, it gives CAIQGTLSGNTIYF.

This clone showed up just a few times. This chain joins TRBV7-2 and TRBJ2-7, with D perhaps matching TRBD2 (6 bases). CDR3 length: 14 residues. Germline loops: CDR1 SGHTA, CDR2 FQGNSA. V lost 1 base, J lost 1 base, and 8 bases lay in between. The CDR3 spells CASSLGGMSYEQYF. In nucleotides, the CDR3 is TGTGCCAGCAGCTTAGGCGGGATGTCCTACGAGCAGTACTTC.

CDR3 protein: CASSLSPLSVSSYNEQFF. As DNA, the CDR3 is TGTGCCAGTAGCCTGTCACCTCTTAGCGTTAGCTCCTACAATGAGCAGTTCTTC. The chain uses TRBV19 and TRBJ2-1, with D possibly matching TRBD2 (5 bases). The germline gives CDR1 LNHDA, CDR2 SQIVND (reference sequence). Trimming left V 6 bases short and J 0 bases short, with 21 bases between. This CDR3 has 18 amino acids.

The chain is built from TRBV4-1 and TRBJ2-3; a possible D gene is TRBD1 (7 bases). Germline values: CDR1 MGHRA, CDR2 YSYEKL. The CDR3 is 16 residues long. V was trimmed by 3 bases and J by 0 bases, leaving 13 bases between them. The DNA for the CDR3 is TGCGCCAGCAGCCAGTCAGGGGGGCCTAGCACAGATACGCAGTATTTT. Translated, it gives CASSQSGGPSTDTQYF.

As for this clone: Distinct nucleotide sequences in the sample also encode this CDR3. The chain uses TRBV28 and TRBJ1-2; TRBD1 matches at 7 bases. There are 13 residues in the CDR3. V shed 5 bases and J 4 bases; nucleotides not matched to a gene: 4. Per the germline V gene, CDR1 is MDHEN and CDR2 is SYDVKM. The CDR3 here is CASSPQGRYGYTF. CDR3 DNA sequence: TGTGCCAGCAGTCCACAGGGGCGCTATGGCTACACCTTC.

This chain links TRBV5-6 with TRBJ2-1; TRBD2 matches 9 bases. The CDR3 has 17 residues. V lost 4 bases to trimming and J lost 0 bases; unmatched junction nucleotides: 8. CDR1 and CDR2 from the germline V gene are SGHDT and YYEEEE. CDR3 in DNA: TGTGCCAGCAGCCACCCCCTAGCGGGACGCTCCTACAATGAGCAGTTCTTC. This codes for CASSHPLAGRSYNEQFF.

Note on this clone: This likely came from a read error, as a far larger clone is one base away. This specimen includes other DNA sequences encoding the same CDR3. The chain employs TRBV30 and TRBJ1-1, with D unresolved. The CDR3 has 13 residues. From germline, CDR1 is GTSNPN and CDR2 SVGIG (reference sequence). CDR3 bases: TGTGCCTGGGCTCACCTGTCGAACACTGAAGCCTTCTTT. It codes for CAWAHLSNTEAFF.

The CDR3 reads CASSPMEAEDTQYF. The CDR3 nucleotides are TGTGCCAGCAGCCCCATGGAGGCCGAAGATACGCAGTATTTT. The chain has TRBV13 and TRBJ2-3; TRBD2 might be the D (5 bases). CDR3 size: 14 residues. Trimming stripped 5 bases from V and 5 bases from J, with 14 bases between. CDR1 and CDR2 (germline): PRHDT, FYEKMQ (reference sequence).

The CDR3 DNA is TGTGCCAGCAGGCCAGGGACAGCTCAAGAGACCCAGTACTTC. Residues: CASRPGTAQETQYF. This chain uses TRBV28 with TRBJ2-5, with TRBD1 identical over 7 bases. With V trimmed by 6 bases and J by 2 bases, 6 bases remained unmatched. Germline CDR1 reads MDHEN; CDR2 reads SYDVKM. The CDR3 is 14 residues long.

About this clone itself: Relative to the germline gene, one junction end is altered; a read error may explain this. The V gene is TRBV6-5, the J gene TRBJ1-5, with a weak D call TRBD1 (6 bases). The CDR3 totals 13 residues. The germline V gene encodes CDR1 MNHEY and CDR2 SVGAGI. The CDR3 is CASSPGDTQPRHF. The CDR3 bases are TGTGCCAGCAGCCCCGGGGACACGCAGCCCCGGCATTTT.

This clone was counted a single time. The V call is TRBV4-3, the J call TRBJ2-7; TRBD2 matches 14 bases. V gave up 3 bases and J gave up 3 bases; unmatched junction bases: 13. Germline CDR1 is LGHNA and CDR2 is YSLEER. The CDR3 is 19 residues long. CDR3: CASSHLLGGTSGSLYEQYF. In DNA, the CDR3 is TGCGCCAGCAGCCACCTACTCGGGGGGACTAGCGGGAGTCTCTACGAGCAGTACTTC.

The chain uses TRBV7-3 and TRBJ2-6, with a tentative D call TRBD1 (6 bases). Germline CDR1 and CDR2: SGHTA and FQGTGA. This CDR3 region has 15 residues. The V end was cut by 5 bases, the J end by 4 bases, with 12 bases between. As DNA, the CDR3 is TGTGCCAGCAGCGTTCAGGGGTACGGGGCCAACGTCCTGACTTTC. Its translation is CASSVQGYGANVLTF.

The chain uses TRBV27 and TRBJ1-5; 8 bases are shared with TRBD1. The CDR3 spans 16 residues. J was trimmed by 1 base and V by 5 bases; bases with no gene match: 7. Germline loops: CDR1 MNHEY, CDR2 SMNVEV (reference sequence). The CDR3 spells CASSPLDRGSNQPQHF. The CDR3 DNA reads TGTGCCAGCAGTCCCCTCGACAGGGGCAGCAATCAGCCCCAGCATTTT.

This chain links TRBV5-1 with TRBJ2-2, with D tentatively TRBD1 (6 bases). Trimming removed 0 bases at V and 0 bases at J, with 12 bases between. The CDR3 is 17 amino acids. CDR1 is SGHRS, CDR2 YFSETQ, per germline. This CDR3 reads CASSLVRDTANTGELFF. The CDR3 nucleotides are TGCGCCAGCAGCTTGGTTCGGGACACCGCGAACACCGGGGAGCTGTTTTTT.

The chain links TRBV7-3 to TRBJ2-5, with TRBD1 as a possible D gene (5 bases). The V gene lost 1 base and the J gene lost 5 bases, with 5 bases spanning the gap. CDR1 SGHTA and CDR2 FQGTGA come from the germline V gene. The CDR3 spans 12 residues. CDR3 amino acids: CASSLNRETQYF. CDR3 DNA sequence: TGTGCCAGCAGCTTAAACAGGGAGACCCAGTACTTC.

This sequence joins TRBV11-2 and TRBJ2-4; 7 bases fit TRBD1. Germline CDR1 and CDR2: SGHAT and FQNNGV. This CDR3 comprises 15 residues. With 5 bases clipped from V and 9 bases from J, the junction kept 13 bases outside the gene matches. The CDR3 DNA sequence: TGTGCCAGCAGCCCGAACAGGGGCCGAGGCGGCATTCAGTACTTC. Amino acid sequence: CASSPNRGRGGIQYF.

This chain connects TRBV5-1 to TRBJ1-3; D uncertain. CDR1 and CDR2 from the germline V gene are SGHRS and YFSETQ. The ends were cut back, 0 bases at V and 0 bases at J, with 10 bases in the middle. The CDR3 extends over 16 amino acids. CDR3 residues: CASSLGYKNSGNTIYF. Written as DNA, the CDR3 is TGCGCCAGCAGCTTGGGGTACAAAAACTCTGGAAACACCATATATTTT.

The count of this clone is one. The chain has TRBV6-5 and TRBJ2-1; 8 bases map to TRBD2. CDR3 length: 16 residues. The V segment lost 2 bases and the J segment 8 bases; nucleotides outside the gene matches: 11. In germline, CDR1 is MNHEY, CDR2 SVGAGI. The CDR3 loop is CASSYVRGTRVHEQFF. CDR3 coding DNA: TGTGCCAGCAGTTACGTTCGAGGGACTAGGGTACATGAGCAGTTCTTC.

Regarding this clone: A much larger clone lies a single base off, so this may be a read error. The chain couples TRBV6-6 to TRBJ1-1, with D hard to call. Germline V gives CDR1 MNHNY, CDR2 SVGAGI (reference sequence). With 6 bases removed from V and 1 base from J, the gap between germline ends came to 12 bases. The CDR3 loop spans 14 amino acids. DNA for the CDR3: TGTGCCAGCAGCCCAGGCAGGACGAACACTGAAGCTTTCTTT. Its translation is CASSPGRTNTEAFF.

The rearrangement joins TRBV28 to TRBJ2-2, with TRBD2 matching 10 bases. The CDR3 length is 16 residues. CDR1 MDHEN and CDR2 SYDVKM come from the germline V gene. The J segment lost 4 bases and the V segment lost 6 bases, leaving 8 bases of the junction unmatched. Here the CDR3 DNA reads TGTGCCAGCAGATCTGCAAGACTAGCGGGCACCGGGGAGCTGTTTTTT. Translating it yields CASRSARLAGTGELFF.

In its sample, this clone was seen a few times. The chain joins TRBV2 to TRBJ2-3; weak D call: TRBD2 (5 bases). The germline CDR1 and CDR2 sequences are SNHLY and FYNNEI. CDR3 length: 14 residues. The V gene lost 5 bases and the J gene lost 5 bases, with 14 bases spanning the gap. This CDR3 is CASSKVLEGDTQYF. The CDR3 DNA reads TGTGCCAGCAGTAAGGTCCTTGAGGGAGATACGCAGTATTTT. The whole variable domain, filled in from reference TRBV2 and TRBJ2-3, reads EPEVTQTPSHQVTQMGQEVILRCVPISNHLYFYWYRQILGQKVEFLVSFYNNEISEKSEIFDDQFSVERPDGSNFTLKIRSTKLEDSAMYFCASSKVLEGDTQYFGPGTRLTVL.

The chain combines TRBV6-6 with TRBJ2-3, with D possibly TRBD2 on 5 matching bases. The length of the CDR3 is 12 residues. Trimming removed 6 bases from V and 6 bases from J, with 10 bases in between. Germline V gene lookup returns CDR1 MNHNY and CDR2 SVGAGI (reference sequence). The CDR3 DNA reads TGTGCCAGCAGCCCGAGGGCTGATACGCAGTATTTT. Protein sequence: CASSPRADTQYF.

CDR3 residues: CASSRRTGGQETQYF. CDR3 bases: TGTGCCAGCAGCAGGAGGACAGGAGGCCAAGAGACCCAGTACTTC. This chain uses TRBV2 with TRBJ2-5; 7 nucleotides align to TRBD1. Germline CDR1 SNHLY, CDR2 FYNNEI. The CDR3 loop spans 15 amino acids. J lost 1 base, V lost 6 bases, and 8 bases had no gene match. Filled out from reference TRBV2 and TRBJ2-5, the complete variable domain reads EPEVTQTPSHQVTQMGQEVILRCVPISNHLYFYWYRQILGQKVEFLVSFYNNEISEKSEIFDDQFSVERPDGSNFTLKIRSTKLEDSAMYFCASSRRTGGQETQYFGPGTRLLVL.